The T cell receptor beta chain under discussion was sequenced for a study of blood T cell repertoires in COVID-19. The overall study: COVID-19 samples, acute and convalescent, were from the United States, Italy and Spain. Nucleic acid was either cDNA or gDNA, and it came from T cells, B-cell-depleted T cells, or PBMCs.

How the authors handled the data: Nucleated cell counts were estimated from reference gene primer amplification. Clones were read by immunoSEQ multiplex PCR, and TCRdb kept only the in-frame ones, dropping some. V, J and clone size were drawn from that table, and D and trimming were deduced from the DNA. The table includes roughly 290,000 clones, 80% to 90% detected once. CDR3 size: 14 residues. Germline trimming cut 3 bases from V and 6 bases from J; bases unmatched to any gene: 7. The germline V gene has CDR1 KGHSH and CDR2 LQKENI. The TCR sequence derives from a man aged 25 to 40 with acute or convalescent COVID-19. Sequenced: peripheral blood. The chain recombines TRBV18 with TRBJ1-2, with 7 bases aligning to TRBD1. This chain's CDR3 is CASSPETRGHGYTF. The CDR3 bases are TGTGCCAGCTCACCCGAGACAAGGGGGCATGGCTACACCTTC.